This passage covers 15 T cell receptor beta chains from one sample sequenced in a study of cytomegalovirus exposure and HLA in healthy donors. The PCR used 60 Vbeta and 13 Jbeta primers. Produced via immunoSEQ multiplex PCR; TCRdb's table is partial and in-frame only. The data show around 100,000 clones, 74% seen once. The sequenced sample consisted of PBMCs. These receptors originate from a woman aged 40 to 50 in good health and CMV-seropositive.

V gene TRBV7-9 combines with J gene TRBJ2-4; 7 bases fit TRBD1. V was clipped by 5 bases and J by 11 bases; unmatched bases: 6. The CDR3 has 12 amino acids. In germline, CDR1 is SEHNR, CDR2 FQNEAQ (reference sequence). The DNA of the CDR3 is TGTGCCAGCAGCCTGGAGACAGGGTTTCAGTACTTC. Its protein is CASSLETGFQYF.

The chain employs TRBV30 and TRBJ1-4; D possibly corresponds to TRBD1 (5 bases). The CDR3 is made up of 15 amino acids. The germline CDR1 and CDR2 sequences are GTSNPN and SVGIG (reference sequence). The V and J ends lost 2 bases and 8 bases respectively, with 18 bases between them. This CDR3 reads CAWSLPGTPREKLFF. The CDR3 DNA sequence: TGTGCCTGGAGTTTACCCGGGACTCCGCGAGAAAAACTGTTTTTT.

This clone has a single count. This chain links TRBV6-1 with TRBJ1-5; 9 bases are a match to TRBD1. V was clipped by 4 bases and J by 7 bases; unmatched bases: 2. This CDR3 has 13 residues. The V gene's germline CDR1 is MNHNS and CDR2 SASEGT. The CDR3 sequence: CASSGDRVQPQHF. CDR3 nucleotide sequence: TGTGCCAGCAGTGGGGACAGGGTACAGCCCCAGCATTTT.

This chain joins TRBV5-6 and TRBJ1-3; D not resolved. Trimming took off 0 bases at V and 2 bases at J, with 12 bases between the two ends. CDR1 is SGHDT and CDR2 is YYEEEE in the germline V gene. The CDR3 is 16 amino acids. Written as DNA, the CDR3 is TGTGCCAGCAGCTTGGATCTCCTAACTGCTGGAAACACCATATATTTT. Its protein is CASSLDLLTAGNTIYF.

The chain uses TRBV6-1 and TRBJ2-7; 11 bases align to TRBD2. Germline V CDR1 and CDR2: MNHNS, SASEGT. V dropped 6 bases and J dropped 3; count of bases not matched to a gene: 7. This CDR3 contains 15 residues. The CDR3 DNA reads as TGTGCCAGCAGCTTCTCGACTAGCGGGAACTACGAGCAGTACTTC. It specifies CASSFSTSGNYEQYF.

As to this clone: A junction boundary mismatches the germline segment, possibly from a read error. The chain's CDR3 is CASSWETLHGYAF. The DNA of the CDR3 is TGTGCCAGCAGCTGGGAGACCCTACATGGCTACGCCTTC. The V call is TRBV7-2, the J call TRBJ1-2; D is ambiguous. This CDR3 is built from 13 residues. Germline lookup yields CDR1 SGHTA and CDR2 FQGNSA. Together with reference TRBV7-2 and TRBJ1-2, the CDR3 gives the full variable domain: GAGVSQSPSNKVTEKGKDVELRCDPISGHTALYWYRQSLGQGLEFLIYFQGNSAPDKSGLPSDRFSAERTGGSVSTLTIQRTQQEDSAVYLCASSWETLHGYAFGSGTRLTVV.

V gene TRBV4-1 combines with J gene TRBJ2-5; TRBD2 is a possible D gene (6 bases). Per the germline V gene, CDR1 is MGHRA and CDR2 is YSYEKL. With 1 base removed from V and 4 bases from J, the gap between germline ends came to 10 bases. The CDR3 is made up of 14 amino acids. DNA for the CDR3: TGCGCCAGCAGCCAAGGACTAGGAGGAGAGACCCAGTACTTC. Protein sequence: CASSQGLGGETQYF.

The rearrangement links TRBV4-1 to TRBJ2-3, with D tentatively TRBD2 (5 bases). Per the germline V gene, CDR1 is MGHRA and CDR2 is YSYEKL. Trimming pared 4 bases from V and 2 bases from J, leaving 19 bases between. This CDR3 has 17 amino acids. This chain's CDR3 is CASSPREPPRHTDTQYF. DNA for the CDR3: TGCGCCAGCAGCCCGAGGGAACCTCCCCGTCACACAGATACGCAGTATTTT.

This chain joins TRBV7-2 and TRBJ2-5; D not certain. CDR1 is SGHTA, CDR2 FQGNSA, per germline. The CDR3 runs 16 residues. The ends were cut back, 0 bases at V and 1 base at J, with 12 bases in the middle. The CDR3 sequence is CASSLALLSGQETQYF. DNA for the CDR3: TGTGCCAGCAGCTTAGCGCTTTTGTCAGGCCAAGAGACCCAGTACTTC. Drawing the rest from reference TRBV7-2 and TRBJ2-5, the complete variable domain is GAGVSQSPSNKVTEKGKDVELRCDPISGHTALYWYRQSLGQGLEFLIYFQGNSAPDKSGLPSDRFSAERTGGSVSTLTIQRTQQEDSAVYLCASSLALLSGQETQYFGPGTRLLVL.

The gene calls are TRBV6-6 and TRBJ1-2; 7 bases are shared with TRBD1. The CDR3 is 13 residues long. J was trimmed by 8 bases and V by 7 bases; bases with no gene match: 10. Germline CDR1 reads MNHNY; CDR2 reads SVGAGI (reference sequence). The CDR3 nucleotides read TGTGCCAGCACCCCCACAGGGGCGGAGGGCTACACCTTC. This translates into CASTPTGAEGYTF.

The chain joins TRBV6-5 to TRBJ1-2; D might be TRBD1 (5 bases). This CDR3 is built from 15 residues. Trimming shortened V by 6 bases and J by 0 bases, and 14 bases separated the two germline ends. The germline gives CDR1 MNHEY, CDR2 SVGAGI. The CDR3 DNA reads as TGTGCCAGCAGCCGAATGGACACAGCTAACTATGGCTACACCTTC. Translation: CASSRMDTANYGYTF.

This sequence joins TRBV5-1 and TRBJ2-7, with 7 bases matching TRBD2. Germline-derived CDR1 and CDR2 are SGHRS and YFSETQ. The CDR3 totals 16 residues. With 0 bases clipped from V and 0 bases from J, the junction kept 6 bases outside the gene matches. CDR3 region: CASSLGGTTVSYEQYF. The CDR3 DNA reads as TGCGCCAGCAGCTTGGGTGGGACTACCGTCTCCTACGAGCAGTACTTC.

This chain connects TRBV4-3 to TRBJ1-2; 8 bases agree with TRBD1. Germline V lookup: CDR1 LGHNA, CDR2 YSLEER. Trimming at V came to 4 bases and at J to 4 bases, leaving 8 bases not matched to a gene. This CDR3 spans 15 amino acids. The CDR3 nucleotides read TGCGCCAGCAGCCCCCGACAGGGGATGACCTATGGCTACACCTTC. Translated, it gives CASSPRQGMTYGYTF.

This chain joins TRBV20-1 and TRBJ1-2; no reliable D call. CDR1 DFQATT and CDR2 SNEGSKA come from the germline V gene (reference sequence). The CDR3 is made up of 11 amino acids. V lost 3 bases to trimming and J lost 1 base, with 3 bases between them. The CDR3 DNA sequence: TGCAGTGCTAGTAATAACTATGGCTACACCTTC. This sequence encodes CSASNNYGYTF.

In its sample, this clone was seen a few times. The chain has TRBV6-1 and TRBJ2-1; 7 bases map to TRBD2. The CDR3 length is 15 residues. V shed 6 bases, J shed 4 bases, and the junction held 9 bases outside the gene matches. The germline V gene has CDR1 MNHNS and CDR2 SASEGT. CDR3 amino acids: CASSPGGSLYNEQFF. The CDR3 DNA is TGTGCCAGCAGCCCTGGCGGGAGCCTTTACAATGAGCAGTTCTTC.